This TCR beta chain was retrieved from a study of blood T cell repertoires in COVID-19. On the study more broadly: Researchers got acute and convalescent COVID-19 samples from the United States, Italy and Spain. PBMCs, B-cell-depleted T cells, or T cells provided the cDNA or gDNA that made up the material.

V shed 5 bases and J shed 7 bases, with 12 bases lying between them. In germline, CDR1 is SGHVS, CDR2 FNYEAQ. The CDR3 spans 14 residues. Per the authors' pipeline: From reference gene primer amplification, estimates of nucleated cell counts were derived. Measured with immunoSEQ multiplex PCR; TCRdb has only the in-frame clones, and not every one. V and J calls and clone size come straight from that table; D and trimming were deduced from the DNA. The sample holds some 120,000 clones, around four fifths seen once. The material sequenced was peripheral blood. This receptor was taken from an elderly man with active or convalescent COVID-19. The chain uses TRBV7-6 and TRBJ2-6; D is ambiguous. The CDR3 loop reads CASSPELNANVLTF. The DNA of the CDR3 is TGTGCCAGCAGCCCCGAGCTGAATGCCAACGTCCTGACTTTC.